These 5 T cell receptor beta chains came from one sample sequenced in a study of CD8 T cells in Susac syndrome. Random hexamers were used to reverse transcribe roughly 0.45 to 1 ug of RNA. TCRdb reprocessed the immunoSEQ multiplex PCR reads with MiXCR, giving one entry per CDR3 protein. The sample lists some 120,000 distinct CDR3 sequences; approximately 91% were seen once. The source material was CD4+ T cells from PBMCs. The source is a human donor in good health.

This chain joins TRBV20-1 and TRBJ2-7; either TRBD1 or TRBD2 may supply D (5 bases each). Germline CDR1 reads DFQATT; CDR2 reads SNEGSKA (reference sequence). The CDR3 has 14 residues. V shed 6 bases and J shed 1 base, with 16 bases lying between them. CDR3 DNA sequence: TGCAGTGCGCCGCGCCGGGACGGATCCTACGAGCAGTACTTC. Its translation: CSAPRRDGSYEQYF.

The chain joins TRBV5-1 to TRBJ2-3; no reliable D call. Germline V gene data show CDR1 as SGHRS and CDR2 as YFSETQ. The CDR3 has 11 amino acids. The germline V and J ends were trimmed by 0 bases and 8 bases, with 4 bases remaining between them. CDR3 loop: CASSLDLTQYF. CDR3 sequence (DNA): TGCGCCAGCAGCTTGGACCTTACGCAGTATTTT.

The chain carries TRBV5-1 and TRBJ2-5, with a weak D call TRBD1 (7 bases). Trimming took off 0 bases at V and 1 base at J, with 13 bases between the two ends. CDR1 and CDR2 from the germline V gene are SGHRS and YFSETQ. This CDR3 is built from 16 residues. For the CDR3, the DNA is TGCGCCAGCAGCTTGGCTGGGGGGACAGTCCAAGAGACCCAGTACTTC. Amino acids: CASSLAGGTVQETQYF. Full variable domain (remainder filled in from reference TRBV5-1 and TRBJ2-5): KAGVTQTPRYLIKTRGQQVTLSCSPISGHRSVSWYQQTPGQGLQFLFEYFSETQRNKGNFPGRFSGRQFSNSRSEMNVSTLELGDSALYLCASSLAGGTVQETQYFGPGTRLLVL.

The CDR3 coding sequence is TGCGCCAGCAGCCAAGAACCATCCGGGGAGCTGTTTTTT. This translates into CASSQEPSGELFF. The genes are TRBV4-3 and TRBJ2-2; D not certain. V lost 0 bases and J lost 6, with 5 bases in between. Germline V gives CDR1 LGHNA, CDR2 YSLEER. This CDR3 is 13 amino acids long.

This chain connects TRBV6-5 to TRBJ2-7, with D possibly matching TRBD2 (5 bases). This CDR3 is built from 12 residues. Germline V gene data show CDR1 as MNHEY and CDR2 as SVGAGI. Between the trimmed V and J ends, which lost 5 bases and 6 bases, there was a span of 11 bases. In DNA, the CDR3 is TGTGCCAGCAGTCAGGCAGGAGGCGAGCAGTACTTC. It translates to CASSQAGGEQYF.